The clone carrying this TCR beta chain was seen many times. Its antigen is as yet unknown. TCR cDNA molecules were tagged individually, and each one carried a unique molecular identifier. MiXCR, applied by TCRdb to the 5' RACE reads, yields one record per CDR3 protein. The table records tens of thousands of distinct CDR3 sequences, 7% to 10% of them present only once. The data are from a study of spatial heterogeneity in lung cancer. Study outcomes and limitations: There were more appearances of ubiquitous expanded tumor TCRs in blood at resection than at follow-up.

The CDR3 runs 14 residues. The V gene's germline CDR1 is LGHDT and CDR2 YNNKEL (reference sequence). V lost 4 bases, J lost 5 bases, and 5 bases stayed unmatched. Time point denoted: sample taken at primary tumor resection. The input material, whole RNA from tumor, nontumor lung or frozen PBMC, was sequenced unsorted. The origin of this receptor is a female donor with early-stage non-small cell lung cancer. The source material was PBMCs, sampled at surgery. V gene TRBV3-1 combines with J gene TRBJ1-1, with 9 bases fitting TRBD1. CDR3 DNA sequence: TGTGCCAGCAGCCCGGGACAGGGAGGGACTGAAGCTTTCTTT. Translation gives CASSPGQGGTEAFF. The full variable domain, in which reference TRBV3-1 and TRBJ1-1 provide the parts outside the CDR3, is DTAVSQTPKYLVTQMGNDKSIKCEQNLGHDTMYWYKQDSKKFLKIMFSYNNKELIINETVPNRFSPKSPDKAHLNLHINSLELGDSAVYFCASSPGQGGTEAFFGQGTRLTVV.